The present TCR beta chain was sequenced within a study of cytomegalovirus exposure and HLA in healthy donors. Study conclusions and caveats: Reports state that TCR beta sequences accurately predicted most subjects' HLA-A and HLA-B alleles. When analyzed later, a missense DCLRE1C variant was found to be linked to TCR beta V- and J-gene trimming. Some TCR beta chains (more than 150 of them) were listed as cytomegalovirus-associated. A cluster of highly shared sequence variants was likely a sequencing artifact.

In regard to this clone: Its antigen is as yet unknown.

Vbeta (60) and Jbeta (13) primers were used in the PCR. Clones were read by immunoSEQ multiplex PCR, and TCRdb kept only the in-frame ones, dropping some. This table has about 170,000 clones, roughly 80% appearing once. V gave up 3 bases and J gave up 7 bases, with 15 bases separating them. Per germline, CDR1 MNHNS and CDR2 SASEGT. The CDR3 covers 14 residues. The TCR originated in a male donor in good health and CMV-seronegative. The J gene is TRBJ1-2, the V gene TRBV6-1, with D possibly being TRBD1 (5 bases). Sequenced input: PBMCs. CDR3 region: CASSEGGAPRGYTF. CDR3 nucleotides: TGTGCCAGCAGTGAGGGAGGGGCCCCCCGTGGCTACACCTTC.